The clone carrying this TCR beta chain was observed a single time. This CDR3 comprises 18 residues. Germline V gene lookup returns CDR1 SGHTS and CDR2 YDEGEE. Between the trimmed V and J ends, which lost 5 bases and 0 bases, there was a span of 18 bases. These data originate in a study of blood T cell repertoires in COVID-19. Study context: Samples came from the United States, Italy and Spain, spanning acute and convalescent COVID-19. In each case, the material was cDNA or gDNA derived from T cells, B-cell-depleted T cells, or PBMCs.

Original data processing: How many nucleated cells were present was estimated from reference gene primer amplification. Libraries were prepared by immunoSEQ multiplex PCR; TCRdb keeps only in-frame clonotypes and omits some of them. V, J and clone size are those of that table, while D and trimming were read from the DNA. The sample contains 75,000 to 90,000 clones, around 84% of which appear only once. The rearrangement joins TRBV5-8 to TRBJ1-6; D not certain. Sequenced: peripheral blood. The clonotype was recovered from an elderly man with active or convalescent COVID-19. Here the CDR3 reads CASSSGGQTHSYNSPLHF. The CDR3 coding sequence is TGTGCCAGCAGTTCCGGCGGGCAGACTCACTCCTATAATTCACCCCTCCACTTT. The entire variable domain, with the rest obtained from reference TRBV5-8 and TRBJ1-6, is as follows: EAGVTQSPTHLIKTRGQQATLRCSPISGHTSVYWYQQALGLGLQFLLWYDEGEERNRGNFPPRFSGRQFPNYSSELNVNALELEDSALYLCASSSGGQTHSYNSPLHFGNGTRLTVT.